This TCR beta chain originates from a study of shared clonotypes between healthy human individuals. As regards this clone: At the DNA level, this CDR3 is encoded by other sequences in the same sample as well.

Only in-frame clones appear in the TCRdb table, and some are missing; sequencing was by immunoSEQ multiplex PCR. Of 2 million to 2.5 million clones in the sample, over 85% were seen once. The CDR3 extends over 13 amino acids. The V segment lost 5 bases and the J segment 2 bases; nucleotides outside the gene matches: 3. Germline CDR1 is SGHRS and CDR2 is YFSETQ. The chain is built from TRBV5-1 and TRBJ2-5; 7 bases fit TRBD2. The sample was naive CD4+ T cells from PBMCs. Subset noted: CD45RA+ positively selected. This sequence was found in a man younger than 35 in good health. Some clones in this sample may be carry-over from other donors' samples. For the CDR3, the DNA is TGCGCCAGCAGTCGAGCGGGACAAGAGACCCAGTACTTC. Protein: CASSRAGQETQYF.